The clone carrying this T cell receptor (beta chain) turned up a few times. This CDR3 comprises 14 residues. Germline V CDR1 and CDR2: SEHNR, FQNEAQ (reference sequence). The V gene lost 3 bases and the J gene lost 2 bases, with 9 bases spanning the gap. These data belong to a study of beta chain features in type 1 diabetes. Sequenced material consisted of expressed TCRB transcripts (all of the isolated RNA was reverse transcribed). Sequencing was performed with immunoSEQ multiplex PCR; in TCRdb, only in-frame clones are kept and a portion is missing. Of hundreds of thousands of clones listed, around 30% are singletons.

The receptor's source is a young man in good health. The sample consisted of naive CD4+ T cells from blood. The rearrangement uses TRBV7-9 and TRBJ2-3; D gene unclear. CDR3 in amino acids: CASSLMGYTDTQYF. The CDR3 DNA is TGTGCCAGCAGCTTGATGGGGTACACAGATACGCAGTATTTT.